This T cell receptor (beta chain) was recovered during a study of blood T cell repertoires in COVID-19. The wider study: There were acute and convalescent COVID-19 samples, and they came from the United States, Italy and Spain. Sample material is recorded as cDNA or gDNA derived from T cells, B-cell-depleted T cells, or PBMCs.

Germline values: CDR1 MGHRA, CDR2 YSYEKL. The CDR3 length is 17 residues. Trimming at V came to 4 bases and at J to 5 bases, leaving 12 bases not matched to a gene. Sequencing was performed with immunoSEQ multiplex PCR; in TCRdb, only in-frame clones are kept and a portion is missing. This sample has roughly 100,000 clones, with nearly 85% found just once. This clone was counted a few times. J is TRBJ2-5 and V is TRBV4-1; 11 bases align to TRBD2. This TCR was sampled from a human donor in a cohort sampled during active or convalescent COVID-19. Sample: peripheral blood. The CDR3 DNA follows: TGCGCCAGCAGCCCCCAGGGTAGCGGGGGGGCCGGGGAGACCCAGTACTTC. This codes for CASSPQGSGGAGETQYF.